This is a list of T cell receptor beta chains from one sample in a study of shared clonotypes between healthy human individuals. Method: immunoSEQ multiplex PCR; TCRdb's copy keeps in-frame clones and lacks some. The sample holds about 2.1 million clones, more than 85% seen once. Sequencing was carried out using naive CD8+ T cells from PBMCs. The receptors were sampled from a man aged 18 to 30 in good health. Some clones in this sample may be carry-over from other donors' samples. CDR3s include the opening cysteine and the closing phenylalanine or tryptophan. Each record gives: V gene, clone size, D gene, J gene, CDR3 protein, CDR3 DNA. A D gene is named only where the DNA matches it firmly. Clone sizes are given selectively: once, few, many, or a class where the clone is expanded.

V gene: TRBV6-4
clone size: .
D gene: .
J gene: TRBJ2-1
CDR3 protein: CASSAGVGSYNEQFF
CDR3 DNA: TGTGCCAGCAGTGCGGGGGTTGGCTCCTACAATGAGCAGTTCTTC

V gene: TRBV28
clone size: .
D gene: .
J gene: TRBJ2-7
CDR3 protein: CASSQRGTGIGSYEQYF
CDR3 DNA: TGTGCCAGCAGTCAGAGGGGTACAGGGATAGGGTCCTACGAGCAGTACTTC

V gene: TRBV5-4
clone size: .
D gene: TRBD1
J gene: TRBJ1-2
CDR3 protein: CASSYTGGGGYTF
CDR3 DNA: TGTGCCAGCAGCTATACAGGGGGCGGTGGCTACACCTTC

V gene: TRBV19
clone size: .
D gene: .
J gene: TRBJ2-2
CDR3 protein: CASSRTFRELDTGELFF
CDR3 DNA: TGTGCCAGTAGCCGAACCTTCCGGGAGCTAGACACCGGGGAGCTGTTTTTT

V gene: TRBV9
clone size: .
D gene: TRBD2
J gene: TRBJ2-1
CDR3 protein: CASSVGTSGFYNEQFF
CDR3 DNA: TGTGCCAGCAGCGTAGGGACTAGCGGGTTCTACAATGAGCAGTTCTTC

V gene: TRBV4-3
clone size: .
D gene: .
J gene: TRBJ2-7
CDR3 protein: CASSHPGRTYEQYF
CDR3 DNA: TGCGCCAGCAGCCACCCAGGGCGGACCTACGAGCAGTACTTC

V gene: TRBV7-6
clone size: .
D gene: TRBD1
J gene: TRBJ2-7
CDR3 protein: CASSTRDRPYEQYF
CDR3 DNA: TGTGCCAGCAGCACCCGGGACAGACCCTACGAGCAGTACTTC

V gene: TRBV5-6
clone size: .
D gene: TRBD1
J gene: TRBJ1-1
CDR3 protein: CASKGDRGFVDTEAFF
CDR3 DNA: TGTGCCAGCAAGGGGGACAGGGGTTTCGTAGACACTGAAGCTTTCTTT

V gene: TRBV29-1
clone size: .
D gene: TRBD1
J gene: TRBJ1-2
CDR3 protein: CSAGTGQGDSYGYTF
CDR3 DNA: TGCAGCGCCGGGACGGGACAGGGGGACTCCTATGGCTACACCTTC

V gene: TRBV10-1
clone size: once
D gene: .
J gene: TRBJ2-1
CDR3 protein: CASSDRGQGGTYNEQFF
CDR3 DNA: TGCGCCAGCAGTGACCGGGGGCAGGGGGGTACTTACAATGAGCAGTTCTTC

V gene: TRBV10-3
clone size: few
D gene: TRBD1
J gene: TRBJ1-3
CDR3 protein: CAILSRDSAGNTIYF
CDR3 DNA: TGTGCCATCCTTTCTAGGGACAGTGCTGGAAACACCATATATTTT

V gene: TRBV19
clone size: .
D gene: .
J gene: TRBJ2-1
CDR3 protein: CASTSPPQYEQFF
CDR3 DNA: TGTGCCAGCACCTCGCCACCCCAATATGAGCAGTTCTTC

V gene: TRBV6-4
clone size: .
D gene: .
J gene: TRBJ2-1
CDR3 protein: CASSVRLGVNDEQFF
CDR3 DNA: TGTGCCAGCAGTGTTCGACTAGGCGTCAACGATGAGCAGTTCTTC

V gene: TRBV9
clone size: .
D gene: .
J gene: TRBJ2-7
CDR3 protein: CASSVAEGLREQYF
CDR3 DNA: TGTGCCAGCAGCGTAGCAGAGGGGCTGAGAGAGCAGTACTTC

V gene: TRBV9
clone size: .
D gene: TRBD2
J gene: TRBJ2-3
CDR3 protein: CASSGGLDVTTDTQYF
CDR3 DNA: TGTGCCAGCAGCGGGGGACTAGATGTGACCACAGATACGCAGTATTTT

V gene: TRBV6-1
clone size: .
D gene: TRBD1
J gene: TRBJ1-1
CDR3 protein: CASSSTGHTEAFF
CDR3 DNA: TGTGCCAGCTCCTCGACAGGGCACACTGAAGCTTTCTTT

V gene: TRBV5-4
clone size: once
D gene: TRBD2
J gene: TRBJ2-7
CDR3 protein: CASSPPTSAEPFHEQYF
CDR3 DNA: TGTGCCAGCAGCCCACCGACTAGCGCGGAACCCTTCCACGAGCAGTACTTC

V gene: TRBV2
clone size: .
D gene: .
J gene: TRBJ2-7
CDR3 protein: CASSESPGLSSYEQYF
CDR3 DNA: TGTGCCAGCAGTGAATCTCCGGGACTGAGCTCCTACGAGCAGTACTTC

V gene: TRBV28
clone size: .
D gene: .
J gene: TRBJ2-7
CDR3 protein: CASSLGIMGPYEQYF
CDR3 DNA: TGTGCCAGCAGTTTAGGGATAATGGGACCCTACGAGCAGTACTTC

V gene: TRBV7-2
clone size: .
D gene: .
J gene: TRBJ2-5
CDR3 protein: CASSWGYSRRETQYF
CDR3 DNA: TGTGCCAGCAGCTGGGGGTACTCCCGACGGGAGACCCAGTACTTC

V gene: TRBV28
clone size: .
D gene: .
J gene: TRBJ2-4
CDR3 protein: CASTAGGAKNIQYF
CDR3 DNA: TGTGCCAGCACCGCGGGCGGAGCCAAAAACATTCAGTACTTC

V gene: TRBV9
clone size: once
D gene: .
J gene: TRBJ2-2
CDR3 protein: CASSVGDNWTGELFF
CDR3 DNA: TGTGCCAGCAGCGTCGGGGACAATTGGACCGGGGAGCTGTTTTTT

V gene: TRBV5-4
clone size: .
D gene: .
J gene: TRBJ2-7
CDR3 protein: CASSLFRGAAYEQYF
CDR3 DNA: TGTGCCAGCAGCCTTTTCCGCGGGGCCGCCTACGAGCAGTACTTC

V gene: TRBV5-1
clone size: .
D gene: .
J gene: TRBJ2-1
CDR3 protein: CASSLISRAYQGEQFF
CDR3 DNA: TGCGCCAGCAGCTTGATTAGCAGGGCATATCAGGGTGAGCAGTTCTTC

V gene: TRBV6-5
clone size: .
D gene: TRBD2
J gene: TRBJ2-5
CDR3 protein: CASSSGLAGPATQYF
CDR3 DNA: TGTGCCAGCAGCTCCGGACTAGCGGGACCGGCGACCCAGTACTTC

V gene: TRBV7-9
clone size: .
D gene: .
J gene: TRBJ1-1
CDR3 protein: CASSFWTAGDPEAFF
CDR3 DNA: TGTGCCAGCAGCTTCTGGACAGCAGGCGATCCCGAGGCTTTCTTT

V gene: TRBV28
clone size: .
D gene: .
J gene: TRBJ2-7
CDR3 protein: CASSYARPGYEQYF
CDR3 DNA: TGTGCCAGCAGTTACGCGAGGCCGGGGTACGAGCAGTACTTC

V gene: TRBV7-8
clone size: .
D gene: TRBD1
J gene: TRBJ2-3
CDR3 protein: CASSLMGQEDSDTQYF
CDR3 DNA: TGTGCCAGCAGCTTAATGGGACAGGAGGATTCAGATACGCAGTATTTT

V gene: TRBV10-3
clone size: .
D gene: .
J gene: TRBJ2-7
CDR3 protein: CAISVYLSSYEQYF
CDR3 DNA: TGTGCCATCAGTGTTTATCTATCCTCCTACGAGCAGTACTTC

V gene: TRBV4-1
clone size: .
D gene: .
J gene: TRBJ1-1
CDR3 protein: CASSQVPRGWAEAFF
CDR3 DNA: TGCGCCAGCAGCCAAGTTCCCCGAGGGTGGGCTGAAGCTTTCTTT

V gene: TRBV9
clone size: .
D gene: TRBD2
J gene: TRBJ2-7
CDR3 protein: CASSVGPGLASHEQYF
CDR3 DNA: TGTGCCAGCAGCGTCGGACCGGGACTAGCGTCACACGAGCAGTACTTC

V gene: TRBV19
clone size: few
D gene: .
J gene: TRBJ1-5
CDR3 protein: CASQEGWGSYQPQHF
CDR3 DNA: TGTGCCAGTCAGGAGGGTTGGGGAAGCTATCAGCCCCAGCATTTT

V gene: TRBV28
clone size: .
D gene: .
J gene: TRBJ1-2
CDR3 protein: CASSLRAGYTF
CDR3 DNA: TGTGCCAGCAGTTTGCGGGCTGGCTACACCTTC

V gene: TRBV7-2
clone size: .
D gene: .
J gene: TRBJ1-2
CDR3 protein: CASSFPSSIVHTF
CDR3 DNA: TGTGCCAGCAGCTTTCCCAGTAGTATCGTCCACACCTTC

V gene: TRBV19
clone size: .
D gene: TRBD2
J gene: TRBJ2-7
CDR3 protein: CASSIDLRGGHEQYF
CDR3 DNA: TGTGCCAGTAGTATAGATCTACGGGGGGGGCACGAGCAGTACTTC

V gene: TRBV10-3
clone size: once
D gene: TRBD1
J gene: TRBJ2-1
CDR3 protein: CAISESIGTGDVEQFF
CDR3 DNA: TGTGCCATCAGTGAGTCTATTGGGACAGGGGATGTTGAGCAGTTCTTC

V gene: TRBV9
clone size: .
D gene: TRBD2
J gene: TRBJ2-5
CDR3 protein: CASSVAGTSGSETQYF
CDR3 DNA: TGTGCCAGCAGCGTAGCCGGGACTAGCGGCTCGGAGACCCAGTACTTC

V gene: TRBV6-6
clone size: .
D gene: .
J gene: TRBJ1-1
CDR3 protein: CASRTGQEAFF
CDR3 DNA: TGTGCCAGCAGGACGGGGCAGGAAGCTTTCTTT

V gene: TRBV19
clone size: .
D gene: .
J gene: TRBJ1-5
CDR3 protein: CASSTRQAIRPQHF
CDR3 DNA: TGTGCCAGTAGTACCAGACAGGCCATCAGGCCCCAGCATTTT

V gene: TRBV5-1
clone size: .
D gene: TRBD2
J gene: TRBJ2-7
CDR3 protein: CASSPGLGLAGSYEQYF
CDR3 DNA: TGCGCCAGCAGCCCAGGGTTGGGACTAGCGGGAAGCTACGAGCAGTACTTC

V gene: TRBV6-6
clone size: .
D gene: .
J gene: TRBJ2-5
CDR3 protein: CASSYSPGEETQYF
CDR3 DNA: TGTGCCAGCAGTTACTCACCGGGTGAGGAGACCCAGTACTTC

V gene: TRBV10-3
clone size: .
D gene: TRBD2
J gene: TRBJ2-1
CDR3 protein: CATRPGLAGDNEQFF
CDR3 DNA: TGTGCCACCCGGCCGGGACTAGCGGGAGATAATGAGCAGTTCTTC

V gene: TRBV4-3
clone size: .
D gene: TRBD2
J gene: TRBJ2-7
CDR3 protein: CASSQERRTAGGYEQYF
CDR3 DNA: TGCGCCAGCAGCCAAGAACGGCGGACCGCGGGGGGATACGAGCAGTACTTC